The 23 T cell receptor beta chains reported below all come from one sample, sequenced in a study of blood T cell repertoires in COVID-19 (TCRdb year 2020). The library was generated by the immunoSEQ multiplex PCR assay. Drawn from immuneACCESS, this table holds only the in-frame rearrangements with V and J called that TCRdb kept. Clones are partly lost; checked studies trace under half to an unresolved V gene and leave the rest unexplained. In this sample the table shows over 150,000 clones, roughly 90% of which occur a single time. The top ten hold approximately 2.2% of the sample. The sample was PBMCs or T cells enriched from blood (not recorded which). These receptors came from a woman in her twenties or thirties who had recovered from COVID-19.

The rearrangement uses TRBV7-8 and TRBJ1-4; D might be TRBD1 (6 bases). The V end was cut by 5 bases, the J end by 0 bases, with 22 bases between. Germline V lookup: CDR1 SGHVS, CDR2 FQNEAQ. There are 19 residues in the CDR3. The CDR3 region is CASSPAEGGVTTTNEKLFF. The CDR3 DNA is TGTGCCAGCAGCCCCGCTGAGGGGGGGGTCACAACAACTAATGAAAAACTGTTTTTT.

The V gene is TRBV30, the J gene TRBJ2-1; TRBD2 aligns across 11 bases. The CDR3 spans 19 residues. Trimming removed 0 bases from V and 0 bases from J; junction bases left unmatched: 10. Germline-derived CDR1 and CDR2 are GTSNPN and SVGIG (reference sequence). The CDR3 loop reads CAWSVPRTSGWSSYNEQFF. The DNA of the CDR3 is TGTGCCTGGAGTGTACCCCGGACTAGCGGGTGGAGCTCCTACAATGAGCAGTTCTTC.

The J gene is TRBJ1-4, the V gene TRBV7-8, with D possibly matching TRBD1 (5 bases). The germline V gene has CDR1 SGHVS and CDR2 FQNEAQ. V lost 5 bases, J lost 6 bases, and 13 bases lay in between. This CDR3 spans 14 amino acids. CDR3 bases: TGTGCCAGCAGCGGCCGACAGCGCTATGAAAAACTGTTTTTT. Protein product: CASSGRQRYEKLFF.

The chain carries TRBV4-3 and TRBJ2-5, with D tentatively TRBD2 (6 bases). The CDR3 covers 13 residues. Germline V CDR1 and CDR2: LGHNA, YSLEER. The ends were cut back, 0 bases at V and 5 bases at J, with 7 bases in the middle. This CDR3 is CASSQDGGETQYF. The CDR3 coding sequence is TGCGCCAGCAGCCAAGATGGGGGGGAGACCCAGTACTTC.

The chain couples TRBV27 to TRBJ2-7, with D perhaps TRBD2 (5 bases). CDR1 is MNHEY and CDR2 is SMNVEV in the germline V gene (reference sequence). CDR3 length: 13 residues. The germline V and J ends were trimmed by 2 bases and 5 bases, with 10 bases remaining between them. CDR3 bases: TGTGCCAGCAGTTTAATTGGACTCAACGAGCAGTACTTC. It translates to CASSLIGLNEQYF.

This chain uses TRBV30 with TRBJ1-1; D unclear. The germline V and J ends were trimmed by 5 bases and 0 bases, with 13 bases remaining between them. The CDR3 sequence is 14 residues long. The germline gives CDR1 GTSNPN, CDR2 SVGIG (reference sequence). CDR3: CAWLRGQMNTEAFF. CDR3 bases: TGTGCCTGGCTACGAGGGCAGATGAACACTGAAGCTTTCTTT.

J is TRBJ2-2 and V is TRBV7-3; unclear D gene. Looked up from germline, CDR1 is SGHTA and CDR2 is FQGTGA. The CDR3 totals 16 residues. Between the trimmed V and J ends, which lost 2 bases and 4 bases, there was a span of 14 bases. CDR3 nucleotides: TGTGCCAGCAGCTTAGCCGGCGCCTCGGGCACCGGGGAGCTGTTTTTT. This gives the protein CASSLAGASGTGELFF.

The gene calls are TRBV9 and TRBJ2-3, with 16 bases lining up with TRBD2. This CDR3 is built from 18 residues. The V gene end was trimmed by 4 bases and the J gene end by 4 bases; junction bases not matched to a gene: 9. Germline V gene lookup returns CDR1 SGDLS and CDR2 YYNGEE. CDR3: CASSPGTSGGAVADTQYF. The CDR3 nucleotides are TGTGCCAGCAGCCCCGGGACTAGCGGGGGGGCCGTCGCAGATACGCAGTATTTT.

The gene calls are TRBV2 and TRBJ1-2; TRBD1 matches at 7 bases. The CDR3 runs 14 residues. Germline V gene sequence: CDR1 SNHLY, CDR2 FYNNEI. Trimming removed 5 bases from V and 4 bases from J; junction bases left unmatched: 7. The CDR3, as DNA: TGTGCCAGCAGTCCAGAAGGGACAGCCTATGGCTACACCTTC. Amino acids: CASSPEGTAYGYTF.

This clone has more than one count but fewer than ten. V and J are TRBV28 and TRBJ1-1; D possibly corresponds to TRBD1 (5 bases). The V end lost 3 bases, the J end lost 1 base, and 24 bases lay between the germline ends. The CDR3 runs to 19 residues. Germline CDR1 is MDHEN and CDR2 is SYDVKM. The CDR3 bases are TGTGCCAGCAGTTTCGCTATGGAAGGGGCCCCGGAAGGGAACACTGAAGCTTTCTTT. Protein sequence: CASSFAMEGAPEGNTEAFF.

This CDR3 reads CASSLDGGTEAFF. CDR3 nucleotides: TGCGCCAGCAGCTTGGACGGGGGCACTGAAGCTTTCTTT. The rearrangement uses TRBV5-1 and TRBJ1-1, with a possible D match to TRBD1 (5 bases). Germline CDR1 is SGHRS and CDR2 is YFSETQ. V was trimmed by 0 bases and J by 4 bases, leaving 7 bases between them. CDR3 length equals 13 residues.

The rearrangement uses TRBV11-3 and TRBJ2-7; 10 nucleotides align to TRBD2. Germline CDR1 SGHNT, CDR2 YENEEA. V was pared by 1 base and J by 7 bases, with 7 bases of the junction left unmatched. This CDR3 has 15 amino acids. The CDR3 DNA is TGTGCCAGCAGCTTAGTGGTAGCGGGAGGTGGTGAGCAGTACTTC. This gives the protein CASSLVVAGGGEQYF.

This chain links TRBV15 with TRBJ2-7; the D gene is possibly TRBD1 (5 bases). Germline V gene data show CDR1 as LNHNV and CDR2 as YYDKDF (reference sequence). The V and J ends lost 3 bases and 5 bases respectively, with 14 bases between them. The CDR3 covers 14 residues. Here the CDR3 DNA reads TGTGCCACCAGCAGGAGGACATCTGCCCACGAGCAGTACTTC. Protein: CATSRRTSAHEQYF.

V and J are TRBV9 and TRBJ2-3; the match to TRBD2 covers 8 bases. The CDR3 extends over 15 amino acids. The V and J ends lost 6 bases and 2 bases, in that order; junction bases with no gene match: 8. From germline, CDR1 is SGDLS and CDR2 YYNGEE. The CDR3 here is CASNGAGALTDTQYF. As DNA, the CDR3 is TGTGCCAGCAATGGAGCGGGAGCCCTCACAGATACGCAGTATTTT.

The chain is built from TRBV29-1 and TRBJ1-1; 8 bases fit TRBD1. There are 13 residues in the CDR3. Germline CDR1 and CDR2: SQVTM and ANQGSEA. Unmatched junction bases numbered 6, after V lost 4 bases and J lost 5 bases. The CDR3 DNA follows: TGCAGCGTTGTTGGACAGGGAAAAACTGAAGCTTTCTTT. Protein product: CSVVGQGKTEAFF.

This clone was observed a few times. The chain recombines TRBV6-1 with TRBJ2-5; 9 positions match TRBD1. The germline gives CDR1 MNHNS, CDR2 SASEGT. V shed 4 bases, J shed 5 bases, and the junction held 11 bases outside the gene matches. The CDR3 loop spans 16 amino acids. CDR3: CASSVPQGALGETQYF. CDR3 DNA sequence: TGTGCCAGCAGTGTACCACAGGGGGCTCTCGGCGAGACCCAGTACTTC.

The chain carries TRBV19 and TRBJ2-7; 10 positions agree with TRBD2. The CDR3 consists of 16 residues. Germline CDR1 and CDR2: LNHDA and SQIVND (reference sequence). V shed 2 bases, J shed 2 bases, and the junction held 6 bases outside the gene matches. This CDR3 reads CASSIRAGGTPYEQYF. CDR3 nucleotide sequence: TGTGCCAGTAGTATACGAGCGGGGGGGACCCCCTACGAGCAGTACTTC.

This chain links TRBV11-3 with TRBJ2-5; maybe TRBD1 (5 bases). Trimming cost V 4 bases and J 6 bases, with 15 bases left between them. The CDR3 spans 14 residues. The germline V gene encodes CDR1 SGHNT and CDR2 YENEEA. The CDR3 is CASSSIAGIKTQYF. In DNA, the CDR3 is TGTGCCAGCAGCTCGATCGCAGGGATTAAGACCCAGTACTTC.

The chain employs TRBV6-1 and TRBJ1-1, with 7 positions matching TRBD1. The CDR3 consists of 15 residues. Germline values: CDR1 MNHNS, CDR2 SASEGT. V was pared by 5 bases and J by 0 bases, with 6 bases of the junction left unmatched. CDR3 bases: TGTGCCAGCAGTATCCAGACAGGGTTGAACACTGAAGCTTTCTTT. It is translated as CASSIQTGLNTEAFF.

CDR3 residues: CASSLRGLLGYTF. The CDR3 DNA sequence: TGTGCCAGCAGCCTGAGGGGGCTACTTGGCTACACCTTC. This chain links TRBV5-4 with TRBJ1-2; TRBD1 matches 7 bases. CDR1 SGHNT and CDR2 YYREEE come from the germline V gene (reference sequence). The V segment lost 4 bases and the J segment 7 bases; nucleotides outside the gene matches: 7. This CDR3 is built from 13 residues.

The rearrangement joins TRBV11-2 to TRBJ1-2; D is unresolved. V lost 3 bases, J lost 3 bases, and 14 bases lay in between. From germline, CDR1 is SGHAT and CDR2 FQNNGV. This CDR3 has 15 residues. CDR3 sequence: CASSFALGSDYGYTF. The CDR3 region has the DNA TGTGCCAGCAGCTTTGCCCTCGGCAGCGACTATGGCTACACCTTC.

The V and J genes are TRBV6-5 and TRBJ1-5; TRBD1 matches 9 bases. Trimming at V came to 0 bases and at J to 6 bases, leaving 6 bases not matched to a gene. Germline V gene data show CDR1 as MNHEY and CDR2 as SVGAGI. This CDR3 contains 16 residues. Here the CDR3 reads CASSYSGVQGAQPQHF. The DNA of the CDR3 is TGTGCCAGCAGTTACTCAGGTGTACAGGGGGCTCAGCCCCAGCATTTT.

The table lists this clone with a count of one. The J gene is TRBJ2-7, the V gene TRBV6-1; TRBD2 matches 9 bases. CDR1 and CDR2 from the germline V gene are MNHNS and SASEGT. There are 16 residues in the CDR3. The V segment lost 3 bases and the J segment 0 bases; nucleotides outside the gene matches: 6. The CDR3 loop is CASSDRLAESSYEQYF. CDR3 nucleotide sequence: TGTGCCAGCAGTGACAGACTAGCGGAAAGCTCCTACGAGCAGTACTTC.